Ten or more counts support the clone carrying this T cell receptor beta chain. The data were obtained in a study of T cells of healthy individuals. Germline loops: CDR1 MDHEN, CDR2 SYDVKM. The CDR3 consists of 14 residues. Trimming removed 5 bases at V and 6 bases at J, with 15 bases between. From the 5' RACE reads, TCRdb called clonotypes with MiXCR, one entry per CDR3 protein. The sample holds some 100,000 distinct CDR3 sequences, under 20% seen once. The sequence came from a human donor in good health. The genes are TRBV28 and TRBJ2-3, with D hard to call. In DNA form, the CDR3 reads TGTGCCAGCAGTCTCCGGACCTGGGCGGATACGCAGTATTTT. Encoded protein: CASSLRTWADTQYF.